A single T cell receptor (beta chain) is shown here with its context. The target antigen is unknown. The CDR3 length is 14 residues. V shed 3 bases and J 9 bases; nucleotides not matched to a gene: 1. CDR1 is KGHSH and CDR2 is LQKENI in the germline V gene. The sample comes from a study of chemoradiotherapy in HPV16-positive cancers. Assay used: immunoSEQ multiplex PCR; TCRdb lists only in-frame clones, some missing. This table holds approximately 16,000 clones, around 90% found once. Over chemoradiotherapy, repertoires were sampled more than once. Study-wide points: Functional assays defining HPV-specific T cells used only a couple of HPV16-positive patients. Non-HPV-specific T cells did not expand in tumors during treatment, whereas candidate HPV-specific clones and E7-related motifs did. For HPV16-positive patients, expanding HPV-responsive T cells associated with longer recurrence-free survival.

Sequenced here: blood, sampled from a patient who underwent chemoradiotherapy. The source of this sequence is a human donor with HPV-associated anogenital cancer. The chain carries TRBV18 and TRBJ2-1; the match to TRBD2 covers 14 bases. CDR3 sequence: CASSPGTSGGEQFF. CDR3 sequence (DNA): TGTGCCAGCTCACCCGGGACTAGCGGGGGTGAGCAGTTCTTC.